These 23 T cell receptor beta chains were all obtained from the same sample, sequenced in a study of identical twins. From the 5' RACE reads, TCRdb called clonotypes with MiXCR, one entry per CDR3 protein. This sample yields under 250,000 distinct CDR3 sequences, of which 7.5% are seen a single time; over 5% belongs to the top ten. This same sample was also taken into another study, of yellow fever vaccine responses in identical twins.

Material: CD8+ T cells sorted from blood. The receptor source for this set is a woman younger than 30 in good health.

By proportion, this clonotype is medium-sized. This chain uses TRBV27 with TRBJ2-1; the D gene is possibly TRBD2 (6 bases). CDR1 MNHEY and CDR2 SMNVEV come from the germline V gene (reference sequence). V was shortened by 6 bases and J by 6 bases, with 15 bases between the two germline ends. The CDR3 covers 14 residues. The CDR3 DNA reads as TGTGCCAGCAGACTAGAGTGGGACTCCAATGAGCAGTTCTTC. Protein product: CASRLEWDSNEQFF.

Only a few counts were recorded for this clonotype. The rearrangement joins TRBV12-3 or TRBV12-4 to TRBJ1-5, with D perhaps matching TRBD1 (5 bases). The CDR3 is 16 amino acids. V was trimmed by 6 bases and J by 6 bases, leaving 21 bases between them. For the CDR3, the DNA is TGTGCCAGCAGGAGCCGCCTCGAGGGGCCCCTTCAGCCCCAGCATTTT. This gives the protein CASRSRLEGPLQPQHF.

There are many counts of this clonotype. This chain connects TRBV28 to TRBJ2-2, with TRBD2 identical over 9 bases. The germline V gene has CDR1 MDHEN and CDR2 SYDVKM. The length of the CDR3 is 17 residues. V shed 4 bases and J 3 bases; nucleotides not matched to a gene: 9. The CDR3 reads CASSSFSGSWDTGELFF. CDR3 in DNA: TGTGCCAGCAGTTCATTTAGCGGGAGTTGGGACACCGGGGAGCTGTTTTTT.

This clonotype was found a few times. This chain links TRBV28 with TRBJ2-5, with a weak D call TRBD1 (5 bases). V was trimmed by 3 bases and J by 0 bases, leaving 11 bases between them. The CDR3 has 15 amino acids. The V gene's germline CDR1 is MDHEN and CDR2 SYDVKM. The chain's CDR3 is CASSLVGADQETQYF. In DNA form, the CDR3 reads TGTGCCAGCAGTTTGGTAGGGGCAGACCAAGAGACCCAGTACTTC. The variable domain in full, with the rest retrieved from reference TRBV28 and TRBJ2-5, is DVKVTQSSRYLVKRTGEKVFLECVQDMDHENMFWYRQDPGLGLRLIYFSYDVKMKEKGDIPEGYSVSREKKERFSLILESASTNQTSMYLCASSLVGADQETQYFGPGTRLLVL.

This clonotype was observed at least ten times. The CDR3: CASSAGRGQETQYF. CDR3 sequence (DNA): TGTGCCAGCAGTGCCGGACGGGGACAAGAGACCCAGTACTTC. The chain employs TRBV2 and TRBJ2-5, with D possibly matching TRBD2 (5 bases). The germline V gene has CDR1 SNHLY and CDR2 FYNNEI. V was pared by 4 bases and J by 2 bases, with 11 bases between. The CDR3 has 14 amino acids.

This clonotype was detected many times. V and J are TRBV7-6 and TRBJ2-1; D possibly corresponds to TRBD1 (6 bases). The V gene's germline CDR1 is SGHVS and CDR2 FNYEAQ. The CDR3 spans 14 residues. V gave up 2 bases and J gave up 10 bases, with 15 bases separating them. CDR3 sequence (DNA): TGTGCCAGCAGCTTACTCCTAGGGGGAGTCGAGCAGTTCTTC. This gives the protein CASSLLLGGVEQFF.

This clonotype was observed at least ten times. This chain uses TRBV20-1 with TRBJ2-3, with D unresolved. V lost 2 bases and J 6 bases, leaving 6 bases between the germline ends. This CDR3 is built from 11 residues. Per the germline V gene, CDR1 is DFQATT and CDR2 is SNEGSKA (reference sequence). CDR3 DNA: TGCAGTGCTAGATCAGTCGATACGCAGTATTTT. Its protein product is CSARSVDTQYF.

This clonotype was counted only a few times. The chain has TRBV15 and TRBJ2-3; D call uncertain. Germline V gene data show CDR1 as LNHNV and CDR2 as YYDKDF (reference sequence). The CDR3 length is 16 residues. V lost 0 bases, J lost 0 bases, and 10 bases lay in between. The CDR3 region has the DNA TGTGCCACCAGCAGAGATCTGGCGTGGAGCACAGATACGCAGTATTTT. Translation: CATSRDLAWSTDTQYF.

The chain joins TRBV12-5 to TRBJ2-2; 14 positions agree with TRBD2. The CDR3 is made up of 20 amino acids. Germline V gene sequence: CDR1 LGHNT, CDR2 FRNRAP. DNA of the CDR3: TGTGCCAGCTGCCAAAGAACAAGGACTAGCGGGAGGACAAACACCGGGGAGCTGTTTTTT. As protein: CASCQRTRTSGRTNTGELFF.

This clonotype was counted ten times or more. V usage is TRBV12-3 or TRBV12-4 and J usage is TRBJ2-1, with 13 bases fitting TRBD2. Unmatched junction bases numbered 5, after V lost 5 bases and J lost 7 bases. The CDR3 sequence is 15 residues long. The CDR3, as DNA: TGTGCCAGCAGTCCACGGACTAGCGGGGGTAATGAGCAGTTCTTC. Translated, it gives CASSPRTSGGNEQFF.

This clonotype was observed many times. The genes are TRBV3-1 and TRBJ2-1; 7 bases match TRBD2. The CDR3 totals 14 residues. The trim removed 3 bases at V and 7 bases at J, leaving 6 bases unmatched. CDR1 LGHDT and CDR2 YNNKEL come from the germline V gene (reference sequence). CDR3 residues: CASSQSGEGNEQFF. CDR3 DNA: TGTGCCAGCAGCCAGAGCGGGGAGGGGAATGAGCAGTTCTTC.

This clonotype was counted at least ten times. The chain combines TRBV27 with TRBJ2-1; tentative D call: TRBD1 (6 bases). Trimming shortened V by 1 base and J by 2 bases, and 12 bases separated the two germline ends. Germline loops: CDR1 MNHEY, CDR2 SMNVEV (reference sequence). CDR3 length equals 16 residues. The CDR3 coding sequence is TGTGCCAGCAGTTTATTCCGGGACAAAACCTACAATGAGCAGTTCTTC. The encoded protein is CASSLFRDKTYNEQFF.

A word on this clonotype: At one boundary the junction diverges from the germline segment, which might be a read error. V gene TRBV12-3 or TRBV12-4 combines with J gene TRBJ2-1; 8 nucleotides line up with TRBD1. The CDR3 is made up of 18 amino acids. CDR3 sequence: CAISSGGLGTGSYNEQFF. The CDR3 DNA reads as TGTGCCATCAGTTCCGGGGGTCTCGGGACAGGTTCCTACAATGAGCAGTTCTTC.

This clonotype was recorded many times. The CDR3 is CASSQDGLLRVGAFF. Here the CDR3 DNA reads TGTGCCAGCAGCCAAGACGGTCTTCTACGGGTGGGAGCTTTCTTT. This sequence joins TRBV3-1 and TRBJ1-1; the D is unclear. In germline, CDR1 is LGHDT, CDR2 YNNKEL (reference sequence). CDR3 length equals 15 residues. Trimming removed 0 bases from V and 10 bases from J, with 18 bases in between. The full variable domain, with the rest looked up from reference TRBV3-1 and TRBJ1-1, is DTAVSQTPKYLVTQMGNDKSIKCEQNLGHDTMYWYKQDSKKFLKIMFSYNNKELIINETVPNRFSPKSPDKAHLNLHINSLELGDSAVYFCASSQDGLLRVGAFFGQGTRLTVV.

The chain carries TRBV7-9 and TRBJ2-3, with no clear D. The germline V and J ends were trimmed by 6 bases and 2 bases, with 21 bases remaining between them. Germline assignment: CDR1 SEHNR and CDR2 FQNEAQ (reference sequence). CDR3 size: 17 residues. The CDR3 loop reads CASRDRVEEWDTDTQYF. As DNA, the CDR3 is TGTGCCAGCAGAGATCGAGTCGAGGAGTGGGACACAGATACGCAGTATTTT.

This clonotype was counted only a few times. The chain uses TRBV29-1 and TRBJ1-2, with a tentative D call TRBD1 (5 bases). Germline V gene data show CDR1 as SQVTM and CDR2 as ANQGSEA. V shed 6 bases and J shed 10 bases, with 12 bases lying between them. The CDR3 extends over 10 amino acids. The CDR3 region is CSVPGPFYTF. CDR3 sequence (DNA): TGCAGCGTCCCGGGACCTTTCTACACCTTC.

J is TRBJ2-2 and V is TRBV10-3; D ambiguous. Germline values: CDR1 ENHRY, CDR2 SYGVKD. The V end was cut by 8 bases, the J end by 8 bases, with 21 bases between. This CDR3 has 15 amino acids. CDR3 coding DNA: TGTGCCATCGGATGGACCAGACCCTTTGTAGGGGAGCTGTTTTTT. It encodes CAIGWTRPFVGELFF.

A few counts support this clonotype. The CDR3 coding sequence is TGTGCCAGCAGCCCTCAGGGCACAGATACGCAGTATTTT. Its protein product is CASSPQGTDTQYF. The rearrangement joins TRBV6-4 to TRBJ2-3; no reliable D call. Trimming took 6 bases from V and 1 from J, leaving 8 bases between them. CDR1 and CDR2 (germline): MRHNA, SNTAGT. The CDR3 extends over 13 amino acids.

This clonotype was counted a few times. The V call is TRBV6-1, the J call TRBJ2-7; weak D call: TRBD1 (5 bases). The CDR3 runs 13 residues. CDR1 is MNHNS, CDR2 SASEGT, per germline. The V end lost 1 base, the J end lost 7 bases, and 11 bases lay between the germline ends. The CDR3 sequence: CASSEVSRVEQYF. The DNA for the CDR3 is TGTGCCAGCAGTGAAGTGTCCAGGGTTGAGCAGTACTTC.

The chain has TRBV18 and TRBJ1-5, with D possibly matching TRBD1 (5 bases). The CDR3 has 16 amino acids. The germline CDR1 and CDR2 sequences are KGHSH and LQKENI. The V gene lost 2 bases and the J gene lost 4 bases, with 15 bases spanning the gap. The CDR3 sequence: CASSPGGGRLNQPQHF. The CDR3 bases are TGTGCCAGCTCACCAGGGGGTGGCAGACTGAATCAGCCCCAGCATTTT.

V is TRBV24-1 and J is TRBJ2-3; TRBD2 aligns across 8 bases. J gave up 1 base and V 5 bases, and 10 bases lay outside the gene matches. In germline, CDR1 is KGHDR, CDR2 SFDVKD. The CDR3 length is 17 residues. This chain's CDR3 is CATSATGGPGGTDTQYF. Written as DNA, the CDR3 is TGTGCCACCAGTGCTACGGGAGGGCCGGGGGGCACAGATACGCAGTATTTT.

This clonotype has just a few counts. The chain has TRBV7-8 and TRBJ2-3; the match to TRBD2 covers 10 bases. The germline CDR1 and CDR2 sequences are SGHVS and FQNEAQ. The CDR3 sequence is 19 residues long. The trim removed 4 bases at V and 0 bases at J, leaving 13 bases unmatched. In DNA, the CDR3 is TGTGCCAGCAGCTCAAACTCTGGACTAGCGGTTTTAAGCACAGATACGCAGTATTTT. Its translation is CASSSNSGLAVLSTDTQYF.

This rearrangement joins TRBV12-3 or TRBV12-4 to TRBJ2-1; weak D call: TRBD2 (5 bases). The ends were cut back, 3 bases at V and 8 bases at J, with 8 bases in the middle. This CDR3 is built from 12 residues. The CDR3 region is CASSFIGDEQFF. The CDR3 nucleotides are TGTGCCAGCAGTTTTATCGGGGATGAGCAGTTCTTC.